This TCR beta chain came from a study of OX40 agonist ivuxolimab in advanced cancers. Study information: The study treated patients with ivuxolimab, an agonistic anti-OX40 (CD134) antibody. Ivuxolimab was delivered to patients intravenously every 2 weeks at doses spanning 0.01 to 10 mg/kg.

As regards this clone: No antigen is known for it.

Libraries were prepared by immunoSEQ multiplex PCR; TCRdb keeps only in-frame clonotypes and omits some of them. The sample includes tens of thousands of clones, 81% of them seen just once. Study-wide results and limits: There was clonal expansion of CD4+ and CD8+ blood T cells by week 6 at 0.1 to 3.0 mg/kg.

Exclusion applied to patients with autoimmune disease history or systemic immunosuppression. The receptor was isolated from an adult with an advanced solid tumor such as melanoma, head and neck, liver or kidney cancer. The source was CD4+ or CD8+ T cells sorted from blood, collected in a trial of the OX40 agonist ivuxolimab.

CDR3 in amino acids: CASSQGNVAYNEQFF. For the CDR3, the DNA is TGTGCCAGCAGCCAAGGGAACGTTGCCTACAATGAGCAGTTCTTC. The rearrangement joins TRBV5-4 to TRBJ2-1; D not certain. Germline CDR1 and CDR2: SGHNT and YYREEE (reference sequence). V gave up 4 bases and J gave up 2 bases, with 13 bases separating them. The CDR3 spans 15 residues.